These 21 T cell receptor beta chains came from one sample sequenced in a study of T cells in Graves' hyperthyroidism and ophthalmopathy (dated by TCRdb to the late 2010s). Library preparation was by multiplex PCR. The sample was run on an Illumina HiSeq 2000. The TCR beta CDR3 regions were amplified from RNA transcripts. A first-round RT-PCR of the TCR CDR3 used the HTBI primer set with the Qiagen OneStep RT-PCR kit. TCRdb reprocessed the public reads (quality trimming at Q25 with fastp, clone calling with MiXCR) and kept in-frame beta chains. One record per CDR3 amino acid sequence lists the most common genes and DNA. The sample profile shows around 540,000 distinct CDR3 sequences; 46% of them were found once. The ten biggest clones cover just over 8% of the sample. The sample was peripheral blood or thyroid tissue (not recorded which). The receptor source for this set is a woman under 30 with Graves' hyperthyroidism. Donor details come from another sample of the same person, matched by shared clones.

As for this clonotype: This may stem from a read error, because a much larger clone lies one nucleotide away. The V call is TRBV7-2, the J call TRBJ1-6; 9 nucleotides match TRBD1. This CDR3 is built from 15 residues. Looked up from germline, CDR1 is SGHTA and CDR2 is FQGNSA. The CDR3 reads CASSLMDRGNSSLHF. The CDR3 region has the DNA TGTGCCAGCAGCTTAATGGACAGGGGTAATTCATCCCTCCACTTT.

CDR3 sequence: CASAGGSGNTIYF. The CDR3 DNA is TGCGCCAGCGCAGGGGGCTCTGGAAACACCATATATTTT. The chain couples TRBV5-1 to TRBJ1-3; 7 bases are a match to TRBD1. Germline V gene data show CDR1 as SGHRS and CDR2 as YFSETQ. Trimming at V came to 7 bases and at J to 0 bases, leaving 1 base not matched to a gene. This CDR3 has 13 amino acids.

A few counts support this clonotype. This chain uses TRBV19 with TRBJ1-4, with D tentatively TRBD1 (5 bases). CDR1 and CDR2 from the germline V gene are LNHDA and SQIVND (reference sequence). The V and J ends lost 4 bases and 8 bases respectively, with 17 bases between them. CDR3 length: 15 amino acids. The CDR3 loop reads CASSTQGQGPEKLFF. The DNA for the CDR3 is TGTGCCAGTAGTACCCAAGGGCAGGGTCCCGAAAAACTGTTTTTT.

This clonotype was seen a handful of times. J is TRBJ2-5 and V is TRBV24-1; 8 bases align to TRBD2. Losses at the gene ends were 11 bases for V and 1 base for J; bases not matched to a gene: 14. Per germline, CDR1 KGHDR and CDR2 SFDVKD. This CDR3 has 16 residues. CDR3 amino acids: CASSLRPGRVQETQYF. CDR3 nucleotide sequence: TGTGCCAGCAGCTTACGGCCCGGGAGGGTCCAAGAGACCCAGTACTTC.

J is TRBJ1-4 and V is TRBV20-1, with D maybe TRBD1 (6 bases). The V and J ends lost 4 bases and 3 bases respectively, with 9 bases between them. Germline values: CDR1 DFQATT, CDR2 SNEGSKA (reference sequence). This CDR3 region has 13 residues. CDR3 region: CSATGAANEKLFF. CDR3 sequence (DNA): TGCAGTGCTACGGGGGCGGCTAATGAAAAACTGTTTTTT.

The J gene is TRBJ1-6, the V gene TRBV29-1; D possibly corresponds to TRBD1 (6 bases). CDR1 SQVTM and CDR2 ANQGSEA come from the germline V gene. Trimming removed 6 bases at V and 12 bases at J, with 12 bases between. This CDR3 region has 11 residues. The CDR3: CSVGQSGPLHF. CDR3 DNA sequence: TGCAGCGTCGGACAGTCCGGACCCCTCCACTTT.

The rearrangement joins TRBV2 to TRBJ2-7; D is ambiguous. V lost 6 bases and J 4 bases, leaving 16 bases between the germline ends. This CDR3 is built from 14 residues. The germline V gene has CDR1 SNHLY and CDR2 FYNNEI. CDR3 residues: CASSQGRSGYEQYF. The CDR3 DNA follows: TGTGCCAGCAGCCAAGGGCGGTCCGGGTACGAGCAGTACTTC.

This clonotype occurred a few times. V usage is TRBV7-6 and J usage is TRBJ2-5; no clear D. CDR3 size: 12 residues. The ends were cut back, 6 bases at V and 5 bases at J, with 10 bases in the middle. In germline, CDR1 is SGHVS, CDR2 FNYEAQ. This chain's CDR3 is CASSWGWETQYF. CDR3 sequence (DNA): TGTGCCAGCAGTTGGGGTTGGGAGACCCAGTACTTC.

V and J are TRBV10-3 and TRBJ2-7; TRBD2 matches 7 bases. Germline CDR1 is ENHRY and CDR2 is SYGVKD. Trimming cost V 4 bases and J 5 bases; bases outside gene matches: 8. The CDR3 runs to 14 residues. The CDR3 sequence is CAISGIPGGNEQYF. For the CDR3, the DNA is TGTGCCATCAGTGGGATCCCGGGAGGAAACGAGCAGTACTTC.

Worth noting for this clonotype: A much larger clone lies one base from this, so it may be a read error. The chain joins TRBV2 to TRBJ1-2; D gene unclear. Germline V gene sequence: CDR1 SNHLY, CDR2 FYNNEI. This CDR3 has 10 residues. The V end lost 7 bases, the J end lost 6 bases, and 6 bases lay between the germline ends. Written as DNA, the CDR3 is TGTGCCAGCAAGACCCATGGCTACACCTTC. This encodes CASKTHGYTF.

The chain carries TRBV29-1 and TRBJ2-7; 7 nucleotides match TRBD1. The CDR3 has 12 amino acids. Germline V gives CDR1 SQVTM, CDR2 ANQGSEA. The ends lost 8 bases at V and 2 bases at J; junction bases unmatched: 6. The CDR3 sequence: CSPRDSPYEQYF. The CDR3 nucleotides read TGCAGCCCACGGGACAGCCCCTACGAGCAGTACTTC.

This rearrangement joins TRBV10-3 to TRBJ1-3, with D perhaps matching TRBD1 (5 bases). The CDR3 consists of 15 residues. Trimming left V 11 bases short and J 8 bases short, with 25 bases between. CDR1 ENHRY and CDR2 SYGVKD come from the germline V gene. CDR3 in amino acids: CASAAGLRYGYTIYF. Written as DNA, the CDR3 is TGTGCCTCCGCCGCAGGGTTGCGGTATGGCTACACCATATATTTT.

Of note for this clonotype: An end of the junction does not agree with germline; a read error may underlie this. The J gene is TRBJ2-3, the V gene TRBV7-9, with D perhaps matching TRBD1 (6 bases). The CDR3 is 13 residues long. CDR1 and CDR2 from the germline V gene are SEHNR and FQNEAQ (reference sequence). CDR3: CASSPQGPDTQYF. DNA of the CDR3: TGCGCCAGCAGCCCACAGGGACCGGATACGCAGTATTTT.

The CDR3 sequence: CSARDRDGTGAGYTF. The CDR3 DNA reads TGCAGTGCTAGAGATAGGGATGGGACAGGGGCGGGCTACACCTTC. The J gene is TRBJ1-2, the V gene TRBV20-1; 10 nucleotides align to TRBD1. Germline loops: CDR1 DFQATT, CDR2 SNEGSKA (reference sequence). The CDR3 is 15 residues long. V was pared by 0 bases and J by 8 bases, with 9 bases of the junction left unmatched.

This clonotype was counted ten times or more. This rearrangement joins TRBV29-1 to TRBJ2-2; D is possibly TRBD1 or TRBD2 (5 bases each). Germline lookup yields CDR1 SQVTM and CDR2 ANQGSEA. V was trimmed by 3 bases and J by 6 bases, leaving 14 bases between them. CDR3 size: 14 residues. In nucleotides, the CDR3 is TGCAGCGTTGATGTGGGAGAAGGGGCCGGGGAGCTGTTTTTT. This gives the protein CSVDVGEGAGELFF.

The table lists this clonotype with many counts. The chain uses TRBV7-2 and TRBJ1-1; D is unclear. Germline V gene lookup returns CDR1 SGHTA and CDR2 FQGNSA. V gave up 6 bases and J gave up 0 bases, with 11 bases separating them. The CDR3 extends over 14 amino acids. CDR3 amino acids: CASSPRGLNTEAFF. Here the CDR3 DNA reads TGTGCCAGCAGTCCAAGAGGCCTGAACACTGAAGCTTTCTTT.

This clonotype has more than one count but fewer than ten. V usage is TRBV5-8 and J usage is TRBJ2-7; 9 bases are a match to TRBD1. Looked up from germline, CDR1 is SGHTS and CDR2 is YDEGEE. Trimming removed 0 bases from V and 2 bases from J; junction bases left unmatched: 6. The CDR3 consists of 16 residues. CDR3 nucleotide sequence: TGTGCCAGCAGCTTGGATGGGGGACAGGGCACCTACGAGCAGTACTTC. The encoded protein is CASSLDGGQGTYEQYF.

This clonotype was counted a single time. The germline gene is not matched at one end of the junction; a read error may be the cause. V is TRBV11-1 and J is TRBJ2-2, with 10 bases that match TRBD1. CDR3 length: 18 residues. CDR1 is SGHAT and CDR2 is FQDESV in the germline V gene (reference sequence). CDR3: CASSVYRTGGRGTGELFF. CDR3 nucleotides: TGCGCCAGCAGCGTATACAGGACAGGGGGACGCGGCACCGGGGAGCTGTTTTTT.

The chain combines TRBV27 with TRBJ1-1; D is unresolved. CDR3 size: 15 residues. V lost 5 bases, J lost 1 base, and 14 bases lay in between. From germline, CDR1 is MNHEY and CDR2 SMNVEV (reference sequence). The CDR3 DNA reads TGTGCCAGCAGTCCGTTTGAGGGTGAGAACACTGAAGCTTTCTTT. This gives the protein CASSPFEGENTEAFF.

This clonotype was picked up many times. The V call is TRBV5-1, the J call TRBJ1-2, with D hard to call. V lost 0 bases and J 4 bases, leaving 10 bases between the germline ends. The CDR3 contains 14 residues. Looked up from germline, CDR1 is SGHRS and CDR2 is YFSETQ. CDR3 nucleotides: TGCGCCAGCAGCTTGGACAGAGCAACCTATGGCTACACCTTC. Residues: CASSLDRATYGYTF.

This clonotype was detected only a few times. The rearrangement links TRBV20-1 to TRBJ1-2; 11 positions agree with TRBD1. From germline, CDR1 is DFQATT and CDR2 SNEGSKA (reference sequence). J was trimmed by 4 bases and V by 4 bases; bases with no gene match: 5. CDR3 length equals 14 residues. CDR3 amino acids: CSATGQGASYGYTF. In DNA form, the CDR3 reads TGCAGTGCTACTGGACAGGGGGCTTCCTATGGCTACACCTTC.